The TCR beta chain described here comes from a study of blood T cell repertoires in COVID-19. Study background: COVID-19 samples collected from the United States, Italy and Spain covered acute and convalescent phases. Nucleic acid was either cDNA or gDNA, and it came from T cells, B-cell-depleted T cells, or PBMCs.

After removal of 4 bases from V and 2 bases from J, the junction contained 6 bases not matched to a gene. The CDR3 spans 14 residues. Germline values: CDR1 SGHRS, CDR2 YFSETQ. The authors' processing: For nucleated cells, counts were estimated from reference gene primer amplification. TCRdb keeps only in-frame clones here, not all; method: immunoSEQ multiplex PCR. V, J and clone size are those of that table, while D and trimming were read from the DNA. The sample lists about 280,000 clones, roughly 80% seen once, with 8% to 10% in the top ten. The rearrangement links TRBV5-1 to TRBJ2-7; 7 nucleotides agree with TRBD1. The specimen sequenced was peripheral blood. This clonotype was obtained from a woman aged 45-60 years who had recovered from COVID-19. CDR3 nucleotide sequence: TGCGCCAGCAGCGGAGGACAGGCAACCTACGAGCAGTACTTC. Translated, it gives CASSGGQATYEQYF. Looking up the rest from reference TRBV5-1 and TRBJ2-7 gives the full variable domain: KAGVTQTPRYLIKTRGQQVTLSCSPISGHRSVSWYQQTPGQGLQFLFEYFSETQRNKGNFPGRFSGRQFSNSRSEMNVSTLELGDSALYLCASSGGQATYEQYFGPGTRLTVT.